The T cell receptor (beta chain) under discussion was sequenced for a study of T cells after yellow fever vaccination. Study conclusions and caveats: In FACS-sorted repertoires, abundant clonotypes from the bulk population could appear as contaminants. After the booster, about 95% of CD4 and more than 75% of CD8 primary-response clones were re-detected.

TCRdb recomputed calls from the 5' RACE reads with MiXCR, one row per CDR3 protein. The sample includes under 600,000 distinct CDR3 sequences, roughly 22% of them seen just once. The CDR3 runs to 13 residues. Per the germline V gene, CDR1 is SGHTA and CDR2 is FQGTGA. Trimming stripped 5 bases from V and 3 bases from J, with 10 bases between. In regard to this clonotype: What it binds is not known.

The sample consisted of PBMCs, taken 21 days after the first yellow fever vaccination. The sequence derives from a man between 18 and 35 years old who received the YFV17D yellow fever vaccine. V gene TRBV7-3 combines with J gene TRBJ2-5, with D perhaps TRBD1 (6 bases). The CDR3, as DNA: TGTGCCAGCAGCCCTGAGGGGGAAGAGACCCAGTACTTC. This codes for CASSPEGEETQYF.